The clone carrying this TCR beta chain was counted only a few times. The data were taken from a study of blood T cell repertoires in COVID-19. Germline-derived CDR1 and CDR2 are KGHSH and LQKENI. With 3 bases clipped from V and 3 bases from J, the junction kept 4 bases outside the gene matches. The length of the CDR3 is 15 residues. Clones were read by immunoSEQ multiplex PCR, and TCRdb kept only the in-frame ones, dropping some. The repertoire holds some 31,000 clones, with more than 85% as singletons. The J gene is TRBJ1-2, the V gene TRBV18; 10 positions agree with TRBD1. Sequencing was done on a sample of peripheral blood. The origin of this receptor is a human donor in a cohort sampled during active COVID-19. CDR3 sequence: CASSPKTGGDYGYTF. The CDR3 DNA reads TGTGCCAGCTCACCGAAGACAGGGGGCGACTATGGCTACACCTTC.